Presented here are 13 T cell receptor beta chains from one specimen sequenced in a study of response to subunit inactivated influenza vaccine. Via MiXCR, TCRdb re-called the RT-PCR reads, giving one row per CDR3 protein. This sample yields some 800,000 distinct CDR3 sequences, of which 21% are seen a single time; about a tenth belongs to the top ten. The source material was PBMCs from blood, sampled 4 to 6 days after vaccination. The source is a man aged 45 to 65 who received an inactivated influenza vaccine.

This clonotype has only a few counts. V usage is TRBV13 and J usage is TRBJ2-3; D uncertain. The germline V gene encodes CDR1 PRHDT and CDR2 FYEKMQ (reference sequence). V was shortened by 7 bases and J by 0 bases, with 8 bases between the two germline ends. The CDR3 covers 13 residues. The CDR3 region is CASKGTSTDTQYF. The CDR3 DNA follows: TGTGCCAGCAAGGGTACTAGCACAGATACGCAGTATTTT.

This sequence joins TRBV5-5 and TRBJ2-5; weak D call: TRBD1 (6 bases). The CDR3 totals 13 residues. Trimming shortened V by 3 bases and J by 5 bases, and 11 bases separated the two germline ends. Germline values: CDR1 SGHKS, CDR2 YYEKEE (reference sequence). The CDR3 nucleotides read TGTGCCAGCAGCTCACAGGGTTTCGAGACCCAGTACTTC. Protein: CASSSQGFETQYF.

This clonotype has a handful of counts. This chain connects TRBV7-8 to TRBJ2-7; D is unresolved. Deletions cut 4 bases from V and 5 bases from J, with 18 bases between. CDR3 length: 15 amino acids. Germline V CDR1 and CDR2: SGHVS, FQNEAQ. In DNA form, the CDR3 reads TGTGCCAGCAGCTCATTAGTAGTAGTTACCCACGAGCAGTACTTC. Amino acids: CASSSLVVVTHEQYF. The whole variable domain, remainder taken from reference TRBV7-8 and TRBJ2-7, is GAGVSQSPRYKVAKRGQDVALRCDPISGHVSLFWYQQALGQGPEFLTYFQNEAQLDKSGLPSDRFFAERPEGSVSTLKIQRTQQEDSAVYLCASSSLVVVTHEQYFGPGTRLTVT.

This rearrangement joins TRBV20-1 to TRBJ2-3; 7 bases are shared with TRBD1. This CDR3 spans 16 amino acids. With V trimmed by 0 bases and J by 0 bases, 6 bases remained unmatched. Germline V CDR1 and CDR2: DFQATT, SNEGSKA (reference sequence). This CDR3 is CSARDHTGESTDTQYF. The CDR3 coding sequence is TGCAGTGCTAGAGATCACACAGGGGAAAGCACAGATACGCAGTATTTT.

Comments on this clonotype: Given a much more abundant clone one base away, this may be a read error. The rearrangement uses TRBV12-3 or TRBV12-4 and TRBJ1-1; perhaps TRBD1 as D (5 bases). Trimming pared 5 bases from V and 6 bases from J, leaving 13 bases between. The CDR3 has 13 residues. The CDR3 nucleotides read TGTGCCAGCAGTGCAGGGTTTGACGCTGAAGCTTTCTTT. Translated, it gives CASSAGFDAEAFF.

CDR3 residues: CASRGQTNTDTQYF. The DNA for the CDR3 is TGTGCCAGCAGGGGACAAACGAACACAGATACGCAGTATTTT. The gene calls are TRBV2 and TRBJ2-3, with a possible D match to TRBD1 (6 bases). The CDR3 covers 14 residues. Germline V gene lookup returns CDR1 SNHLY and CDR2 FYNNEI. Trimming stripped 6 bases from V and 2 bases from J, with 12 bases between.

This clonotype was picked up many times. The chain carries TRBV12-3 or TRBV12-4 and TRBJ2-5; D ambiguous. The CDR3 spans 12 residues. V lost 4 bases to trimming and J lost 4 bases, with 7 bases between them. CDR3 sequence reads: CASSSLRETQYF. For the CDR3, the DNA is TGTGCCAGCAGTTCTTTGCGAGAGACCCAGTACTTC.

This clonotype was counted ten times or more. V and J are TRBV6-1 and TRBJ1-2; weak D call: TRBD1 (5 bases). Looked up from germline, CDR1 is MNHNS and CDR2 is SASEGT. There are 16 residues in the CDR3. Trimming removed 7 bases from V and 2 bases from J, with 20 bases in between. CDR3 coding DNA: TGTGCCAGCAAATCTCATGGCTCAGCAGGGAACTATGGCTACACCTTC. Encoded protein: CASKSHGSAGNYGYTF.

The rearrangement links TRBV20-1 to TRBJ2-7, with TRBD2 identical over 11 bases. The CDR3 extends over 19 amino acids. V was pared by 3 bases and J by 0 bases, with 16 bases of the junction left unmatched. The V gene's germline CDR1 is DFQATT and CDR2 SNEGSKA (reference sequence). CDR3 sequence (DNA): TGCAGTGCTAGCGGCTCGGGGGGTTATAGCGGGAGGGCCTCCTACGAGCAGTACTTC. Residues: CSASGSGGYSGRASYEQYF.

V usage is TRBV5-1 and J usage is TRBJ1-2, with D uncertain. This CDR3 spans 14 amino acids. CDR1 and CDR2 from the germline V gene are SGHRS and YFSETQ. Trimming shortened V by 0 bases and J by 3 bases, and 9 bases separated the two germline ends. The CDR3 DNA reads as TGCGCCAGCAGCTTGGGCAGGTCCCACTATGGCTACACCTTC. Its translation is CASSLGRSHYGYTF.

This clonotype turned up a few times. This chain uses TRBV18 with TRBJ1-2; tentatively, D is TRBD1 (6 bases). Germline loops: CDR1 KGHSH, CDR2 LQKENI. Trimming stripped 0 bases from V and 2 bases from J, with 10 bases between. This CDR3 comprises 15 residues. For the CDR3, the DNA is TGTGCCAGCTCACCACCGTCAGGGGCGAACTATGGCTACACCTTC. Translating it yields CASSPPSGANYGYTF.

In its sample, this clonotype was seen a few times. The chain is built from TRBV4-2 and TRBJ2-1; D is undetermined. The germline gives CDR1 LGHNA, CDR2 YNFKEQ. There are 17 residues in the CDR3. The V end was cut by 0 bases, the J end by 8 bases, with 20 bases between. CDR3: CASSQDRSPGSVYEQFF. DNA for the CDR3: TGTGCCAGCAGCCAAGATCGGAGCCCCGGGTCGGTCTATGAGCAGTTCTTC.

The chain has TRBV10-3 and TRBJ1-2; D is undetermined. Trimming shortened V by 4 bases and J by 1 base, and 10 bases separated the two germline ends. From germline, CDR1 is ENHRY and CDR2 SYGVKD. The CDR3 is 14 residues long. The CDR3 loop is CAISGERVNYGYTF. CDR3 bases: TGTGCCATCAGTGGGGAACGGGTTAACTATGGCTACACCTTC.